Listed here are 7 T cell receptor beta chains from one sample, sequenced in a study of T cells in Graves' hyperthyroidism and ophthalmopathy (dated by TCRdb to the late 2010s). The library was generated by multiplex PCR. The listed sequencing device is Illumina HiSeq 2000. The TCR beta CDR3 regions were amplified from RNA transcripts. A first-round RT-PCR of the TCR CDR3 used the HTBI primer set with the Qiagen OneStep RT-PCR kit. TCRdb itself trimmed the public reads at Q25 with fastp, ran MiXCR and retained productive beta chains. CDR3 protein duplicates are merged, each entry listing the most common genes and DNA. The table for this sample lists hundreds of thousands of distinct CDR3 sequences; more than 45% of them were counted only once. The leading ten clones occupy roughly 8.2% of the sample. The sequencing sample was made of peripheral blood or thyroid tissue (not recorded which). All receptors come from a woman between 18 and 29 years old with Graves' hyperthyroidism. Donor details come from another sample of the same person, matched by shared clones.

The chain combines TRBV5-1 with TRBJ1-2; 7 positions agree with TRBD1. Germline trimming cut 0 bases from V and 2 bases from J; bases unmatched to any gene: 1. CDR3 size: 14 residues. Germline lookup yields CDR1 SGHRS and CDR2 YFSETQ. CDR3 residues: CASSLEGQNYGYTF. CDR3 DNA: TGCGCCAGCAGCTTGGAGGGACAGAACTATGGCTACACCTTC.

This clonotype was observed a few times. The V call is TRBV12-3 or TRBV12-4, the J call TRBJ2-7; weak D call: TRBD1 (6 bases). The CDR3 loop spans 15 amino acids. Trimming took off 5 bases at V and 3 bases at J, with 17 bases between the two ends. The CDR3 here is CASSTRGITDYEQYF. DNA of the CDR3: TGTGCCAGCAGTACCAGGGGTATCACGGACTACGAGCAGTACTTC.

This clonotype has ten or more counts. This rearrangement joins TRBV7-8 to TRBJ2-7; D call uncertain. This CDR3 region has 15 residues. Germline CDR1 SGHVS, CDR2 FQNEAQ. The V and J ends lost 1 base and 5 bases respectively, with 15 bases between them. The CDR3 reads CASSLESGRRDEQYF. The CDR3 region has the DNA TGTGCCAGCAGCTTAGAGTCGGGCAGGCGCGACGAGCAGTACTTC.

This clonotype came up once. A much larger clone sits a single nucleotide away, making a read error possible. The chain links TRBV7-9 to TRBJ2-7, with D possibly being TRBD2 (5 bases). CDR3 size: 13 residues. Germline CDR1 is SEHNR and CDR2 is FQNEAQ (reference sequence). The CDR3 reads CASSLACSSEQYF. The CDR3 bases are TGTGCTAGCAGCTTAGCGTGCAGTTCCGAGCAGTACTTC.

This clonotype appeared once. This chain uses TRBV15 with TRBJ1-5, with 7 bases lining up with TRBD1. V shed 6 bases, J shed 3 bases, and the junction held 8 bases outside the gene matches. Germline lookup yields CDR1 LNHNV and CDR2 YYDKDF (reference sequence). The CDR3 consists of 15 residues. CDR3 amino acids: CATRDSDRANQPQHF. Here the CDR3 DNA reads TGTGCCACCAGGGATTCCGACAGGGCCAATCAGCCCCAGCATTTT.

The sample holds many counts of this clonotype. The V call is TRBV15, the J call TRBJ2-7; 12 bases line up with TRBD2. With 11 bases clipped from V and 5 bases from J, the junction kept 4 bases outside the gene matches. Germline V gives CDR1 LNHNV, CDR2 YYDKDF (reference sequence). This CDR3 region has 12 residues. CDR3 sequence (DNA): TGTGCCCCAGGACTAGCGGGAAACGAGCAGTACTTC. It specifies CAPGLAGNEQYF. The full variable domain, completed using reference TRBV15 and TRBJ2-7, is DAMVIQNPRYQVTQFGKPVTLSCSQTLNHNVMYWYQQKSSQAPKLLFHYYDKDFNNEADTPDNFQSRRPNTSFCFLDIRSPGLGDTAMYLCAPGLAGNEQYFGPGTRLTVT.

The chain uses TRBV29-1 and TRBJ1-3; D is perhaps TRBD1 (5 bases). Trimming removed 0 bases from V and 3 bases from J, with 9 bases in between. This CDR3 spans 14 amino acids. Germline CDR1 SQVTM, CDR2 ANQGSEA. In nucleotides, the CDR3 is TGCAGCGTTGAAGATTGGACACTTGGAAACACCATATATTTT. It translates to CSVEDWTLGNTIYF. Full variable domain (rest looked up from reference TRBV29-1 and TRBJ1-3): SAVISQKPSRDICQRGTSLTIQCQVDSQVTMMFWYRQQPGQSLTLIATANQGSEATYESGFVIDKFPISRPNLTFSTLTVSNMSPEDSSIYLCSVEDWTLGNTIYFGEGSWLTVV.